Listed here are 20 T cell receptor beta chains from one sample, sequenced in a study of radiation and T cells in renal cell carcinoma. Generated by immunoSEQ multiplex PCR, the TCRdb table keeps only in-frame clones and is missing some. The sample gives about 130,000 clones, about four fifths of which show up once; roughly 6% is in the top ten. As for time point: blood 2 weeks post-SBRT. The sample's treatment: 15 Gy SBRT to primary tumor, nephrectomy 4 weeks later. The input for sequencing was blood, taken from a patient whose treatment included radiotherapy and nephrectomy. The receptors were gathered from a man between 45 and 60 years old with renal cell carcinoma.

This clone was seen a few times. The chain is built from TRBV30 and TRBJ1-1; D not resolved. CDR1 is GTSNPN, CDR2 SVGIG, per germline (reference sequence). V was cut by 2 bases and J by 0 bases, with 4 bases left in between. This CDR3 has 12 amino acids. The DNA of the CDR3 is TGTGCCTGGAGTCTCATGAACACTGAAGCTTTCTTT. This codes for CAWSLMNTEAFF.

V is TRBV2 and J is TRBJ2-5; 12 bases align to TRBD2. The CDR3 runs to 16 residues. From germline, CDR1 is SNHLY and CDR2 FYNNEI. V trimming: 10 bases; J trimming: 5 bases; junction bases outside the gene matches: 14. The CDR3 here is CATRKTSGGSGETQYF. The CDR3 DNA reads TGTGCCACAAGAAAGACTAGCGGGGGTAGTGGGGAGACCCAGTACTTC.

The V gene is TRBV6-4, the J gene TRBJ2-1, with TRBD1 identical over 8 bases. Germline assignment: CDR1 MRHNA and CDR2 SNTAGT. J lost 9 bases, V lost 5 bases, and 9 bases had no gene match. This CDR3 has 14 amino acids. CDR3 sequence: CASSPGQDLGEQFF. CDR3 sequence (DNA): TGTGCCAGCAGTCCGGGACAGGATTTAGGTGAGCAGTTCTTC.

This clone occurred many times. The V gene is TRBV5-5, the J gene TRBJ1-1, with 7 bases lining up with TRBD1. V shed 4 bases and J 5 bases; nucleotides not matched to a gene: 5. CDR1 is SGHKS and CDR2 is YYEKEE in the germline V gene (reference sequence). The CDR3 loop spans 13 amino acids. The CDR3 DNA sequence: TGTGCCAGCAGCCGGGACAGTCGAACTGAAGCTTTCTTT. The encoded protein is CASSRDSRTEAFF.

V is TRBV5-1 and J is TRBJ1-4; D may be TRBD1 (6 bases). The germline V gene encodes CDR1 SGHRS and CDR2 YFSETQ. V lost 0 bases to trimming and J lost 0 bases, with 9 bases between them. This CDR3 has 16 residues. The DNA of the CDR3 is TGCGCCAGCAGCTTGGGGACAGTTGCAACTAATGAAAAACTGTTTTTT. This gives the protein CASSLGTVATNEKLFF.

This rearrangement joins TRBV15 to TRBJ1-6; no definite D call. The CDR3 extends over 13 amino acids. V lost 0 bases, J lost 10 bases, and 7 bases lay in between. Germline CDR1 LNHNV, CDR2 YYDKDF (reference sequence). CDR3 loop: CATSRERESPLHF. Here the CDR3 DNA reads TGTGCCACCAGCAGAGAGAGGGAGTCACCCCTCCACTTT.

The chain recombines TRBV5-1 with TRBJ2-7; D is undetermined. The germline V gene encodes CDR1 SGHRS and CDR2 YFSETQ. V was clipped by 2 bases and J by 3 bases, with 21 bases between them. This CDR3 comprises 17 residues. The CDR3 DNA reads TGCGCCAGCAGCTTAGGACCCAGTGCTAAGGGCTACTACGAGCAGTACTTC. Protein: CASSLGPSAKGYYEQYF.

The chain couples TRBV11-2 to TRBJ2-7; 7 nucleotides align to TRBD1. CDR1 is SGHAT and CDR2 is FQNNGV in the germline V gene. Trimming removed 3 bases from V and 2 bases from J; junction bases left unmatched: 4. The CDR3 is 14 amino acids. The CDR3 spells CASSFLDRTYEQYF. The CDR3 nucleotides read TGTGCCAGCAGCTTCTTGGACAGGACCTACGAGCAGTACTTC.

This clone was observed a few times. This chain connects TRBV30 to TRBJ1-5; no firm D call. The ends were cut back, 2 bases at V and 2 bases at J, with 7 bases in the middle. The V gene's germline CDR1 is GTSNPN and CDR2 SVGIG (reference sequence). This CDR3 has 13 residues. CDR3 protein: CAWSLMGNQPQHF. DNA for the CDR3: TGTGCCTGGAGTCTAATGGGCAATCAGCCCCAGCATTTT.

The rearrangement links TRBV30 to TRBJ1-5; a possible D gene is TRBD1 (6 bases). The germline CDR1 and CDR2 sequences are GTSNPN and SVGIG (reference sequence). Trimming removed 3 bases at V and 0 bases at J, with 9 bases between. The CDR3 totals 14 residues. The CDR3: CAWSGQTSNQPQHF. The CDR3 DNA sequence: TGTGCCTGGAGCGGACAGACTAGCAATCAGCCCCAGCATTTT.

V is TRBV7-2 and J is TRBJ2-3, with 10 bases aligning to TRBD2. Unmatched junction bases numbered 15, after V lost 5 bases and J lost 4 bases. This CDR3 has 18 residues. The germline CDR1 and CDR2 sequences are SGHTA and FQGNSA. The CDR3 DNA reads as TGTGCCAGCAGCCAAAGCGAAAGCGGGGGGGCAGCGCCAGATACGCAGTATTTT. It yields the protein CASSQSESGGAAPDTQYF.

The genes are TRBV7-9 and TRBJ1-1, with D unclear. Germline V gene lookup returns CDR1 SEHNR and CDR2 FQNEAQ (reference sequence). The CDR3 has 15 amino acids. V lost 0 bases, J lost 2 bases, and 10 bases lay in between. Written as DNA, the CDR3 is TGTGCCAGCAGCTTAGCAGCGGCCGGAAACACTGAAGCTTTCTTT. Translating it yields CASSLAAAGNTEAFF.

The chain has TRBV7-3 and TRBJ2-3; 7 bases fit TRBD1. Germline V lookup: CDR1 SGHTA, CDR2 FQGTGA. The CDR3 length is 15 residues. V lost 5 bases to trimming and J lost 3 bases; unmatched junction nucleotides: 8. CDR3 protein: CASSKLTGMTDTQYF. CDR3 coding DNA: TGTGCCAGCAGCAAGCTGACAGGGATGACAGATACGCAGTATTTT.

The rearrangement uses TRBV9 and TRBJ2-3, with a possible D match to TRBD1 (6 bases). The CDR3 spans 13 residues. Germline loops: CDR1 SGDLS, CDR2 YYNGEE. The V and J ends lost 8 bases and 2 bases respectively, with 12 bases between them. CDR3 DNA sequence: TGTGCCAGTTCGACAGGTAACACAGATACGCAGTATTTT. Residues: CASSTGNTDTQYF. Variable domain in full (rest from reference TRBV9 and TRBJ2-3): DSGVTQTPKHLITATGQRVTLRCSPRSGDLSVYWYQQSLDQGLQFLIQYYNGEERAKGNILERFSAQQFPDLHSELNLSSLELGDSALYFCASSTGNTDTQYFGPGTRLTVL.

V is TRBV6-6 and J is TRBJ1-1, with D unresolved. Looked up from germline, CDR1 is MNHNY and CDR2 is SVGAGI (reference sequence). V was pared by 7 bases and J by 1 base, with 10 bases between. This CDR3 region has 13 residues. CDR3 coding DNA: TGTGCCAGCAACCCGGCGGGGAACACTGAAGCTTTCTTT. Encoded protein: CASNPAGNTEAFF.

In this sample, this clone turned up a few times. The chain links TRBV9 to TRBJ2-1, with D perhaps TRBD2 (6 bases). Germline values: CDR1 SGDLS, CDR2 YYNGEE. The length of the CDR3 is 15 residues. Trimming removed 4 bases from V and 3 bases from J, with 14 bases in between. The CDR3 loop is CASSHPDGGYNEQFF. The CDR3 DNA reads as TGTGCCAGCAGCCATCCCGACGGGGGCTACAATGAGCAGTTCTTC.

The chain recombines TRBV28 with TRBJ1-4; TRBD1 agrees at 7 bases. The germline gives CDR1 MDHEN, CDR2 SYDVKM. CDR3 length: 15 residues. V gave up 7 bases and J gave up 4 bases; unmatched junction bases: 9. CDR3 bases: TGTGCCAGCACTTTCCCTCAGGGGGGTAATGAAAAACTGTTTTTT. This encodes CASTFPQGGNEKLFF.

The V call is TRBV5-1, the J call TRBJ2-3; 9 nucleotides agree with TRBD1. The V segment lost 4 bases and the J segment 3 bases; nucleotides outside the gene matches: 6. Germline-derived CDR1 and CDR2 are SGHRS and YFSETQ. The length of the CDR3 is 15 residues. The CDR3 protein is CASSAGDRATDTQYF. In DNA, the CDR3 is TGCGCCAGCAGCGCCGGGGACAGGGCGACAGATACGCAGTATTTT.

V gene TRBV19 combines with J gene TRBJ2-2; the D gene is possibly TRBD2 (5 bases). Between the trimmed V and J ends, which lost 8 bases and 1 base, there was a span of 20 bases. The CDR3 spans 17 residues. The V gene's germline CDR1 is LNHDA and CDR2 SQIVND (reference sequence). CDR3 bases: TGTGCCAGTCGAGTCGGGAAGGGCAGACTGAACACCGGGGAGCTGTTTTTT. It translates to CASRVGKGRLNTGELFF.

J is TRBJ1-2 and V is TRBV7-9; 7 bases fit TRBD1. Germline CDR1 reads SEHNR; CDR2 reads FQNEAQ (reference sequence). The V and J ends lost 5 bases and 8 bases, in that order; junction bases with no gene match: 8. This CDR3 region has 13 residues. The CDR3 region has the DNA TGTGCCAGCAGCATCGGGACAGAGGGAGGCTACACCTTC. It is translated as CASSIGTEGGYTF.